Sequencing of this T cell receptor beta chain was carried out in a study of somatic mutations in cytotoxic T cells in rheumatoid arthritis. Study at large: The flow sorting of some V beta antibody-stained T-cell populations reached nearly 100% purity, and the sorted populations included V beta1+ cells sequenced for TCRB. Study-wide results and caveats: A slight TRBV07 underrepresentation in rheumatoid arthritis patients was reported without multiple-comparison adjustment. The study found that the largest CD8+ clone exceeded 20% of CD8+ cells in about an eighth of the roughly 60 patients. Comparison of CD8+ T-cell clonality between rheumatoid arthritis patients and age-matched healthy controls yielded no significant difference.

The method was immunoSEQ multiplex PCR; TCRdb's version includes in-frame clones alone and lacks a portion of them. The sample shows 15,000 to 20,000 clones, over 70% of them seen only once. Concerning this clone: The antigen is unknown.

V shed 5 bases and J shed 4 bases, with 11 bases lying between them. Germline assignment: CDR1 SEHNR and CDR2 FQNEAQ (reference sequence). There are 13 residues in the CDR3. The chain links TRBV7-9 to TRBJ1-1; D call uncertain. The receptor's source is a woman between 55 and 75 years old in good health. Sequenced sample: CD8+ T cells sorted from blood. The CDR3 nucleotides are TGTGCCAGCAGCCCCCCCGCTGGCACTGAAGCTTTCTTT. It specifies CASSPPAGTEAFF.